This T cell receptor (beta chain) is drawn from a study of CXCR3-negative and CXCR3-positive naive CD8 T cells. The study's findings and limits: The TRB CDR3s that CXCR3-positive naive cells carried were more hydrophobic than those of CXCR3-negative naive cells.

cDNA libraries for TRB were generated by 5' RACE incorporating UMI labels. Using the 5' RACE reads, TCRdb records one entry per CDR3 protein without DNA. This sample's table reports roughly 120,000 distinct CDR3 sequences. Germline V gene data show CDR1 as SNHLY and CDR2 as FYNNEI. This CDR3 contains 14 residues. Comments on this clonotype: What it recognizes is unknown.

The receptor comes from a human donor in good health. Some clones in this sample may be carry-over from other donors' samples. Sequencing was done on a sample of naive CXCR3+ CD8+ T cells from blood. Subset meaning: CD45RO-CCR7+CD27+CD95- naive CD8+ T cells expressing CXCR3 (TNR3+). The chain has TRBV2 and TRBJ2-1. The CDR3 region is CASRDRGLYNEQFF.